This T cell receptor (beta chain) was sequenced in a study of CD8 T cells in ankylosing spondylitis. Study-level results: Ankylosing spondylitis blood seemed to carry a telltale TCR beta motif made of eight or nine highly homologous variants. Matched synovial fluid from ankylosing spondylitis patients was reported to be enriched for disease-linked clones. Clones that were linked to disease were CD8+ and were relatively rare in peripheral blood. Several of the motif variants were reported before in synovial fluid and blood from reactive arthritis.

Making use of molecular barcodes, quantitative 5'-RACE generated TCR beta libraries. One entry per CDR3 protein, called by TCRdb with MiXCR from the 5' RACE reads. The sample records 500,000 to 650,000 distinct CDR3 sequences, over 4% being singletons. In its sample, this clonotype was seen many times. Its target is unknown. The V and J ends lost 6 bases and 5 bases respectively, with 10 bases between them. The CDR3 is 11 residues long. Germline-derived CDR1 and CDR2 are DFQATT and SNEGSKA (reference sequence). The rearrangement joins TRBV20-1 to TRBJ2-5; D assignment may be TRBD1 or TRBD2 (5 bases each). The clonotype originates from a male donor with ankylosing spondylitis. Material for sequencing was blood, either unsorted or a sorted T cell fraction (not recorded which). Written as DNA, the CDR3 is TGCAGTGCCACCAGGGACGAGACCCAGTACTTC. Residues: CSATRDETQYF.